This T cell receptor beta chain comes out of a study of regulatory and conventional T cells in RAG deficiency. General study results and limits: Other subsets showed 9.5 to 10-fold reductions, but Treg unique TCR beta sequences fell roughly 90-fold in these patients. Shannon entropy was markedly lower and Simpson indices higher in RAG-deficient patients than control T-cell subsets. Omenn patients showed >75% Treg-Tconv overlap and shorter CDR3 lengths.

The V gene lost 6 bases and the J gene lost 1 base, with 15 bases spanning the gap. The CDR3 is made up of 15 amino acids. Germline V gene data show CDR1 as MNHEY and CDR2 as SVGAGI. Blood CD4+ CD25-low CD127-high conventional T cells supplied the genomic DNA template. Of note for this clone: Antigen: not known.

TCRdb keeps only in-frame clones here, not all; method: immunoSEQ multiplex PCR. The table has almost 35,000 clones, around 76% seen once. The same specimen was also included in a second study, on regulatory T cells. That study reports: The primer mix had 52 TRBV and 13 TRBJ primers. Regulatory T cells showed the strongest V-J pair restriction and V/J gene skewing among patient repertoires.

The sequence derives from a human donor in good health. This sequence joins TRBV6-5 and TRBJ1-1, with D maybe TRBD1 (6 bases). The sequencing sample was made of CD4+ effector T cells sorted from blood. The CDR3 coding sequence is TGTGCCAGCAGGAGAGGGGGACGTACGAACACTGAAGCTTTCTTT. This gives the protein CASRRGGRTNTEAFF.